Following are 21 T cell receptor beta chains from one sample sequenced in a study of blood T cell repertoires in COVID-19 (dated by TCRdb to 2019 to 2021). Library generation was performed with the immunoSEQ multiplex PCR assay. Drawn from immuneACCESS, this table holds only the in-frame rearrangements with V and J called that TCRdb kept. Clones are partly lost; checked studies trace under half to an unresolved V gene and leave the rest unexplained. For this sample there are about 310,000 clones; about nine tenths appear just once. 1% of the sample goes to the ten largest clones. The sequenced sample was peripheral blood. Receptors were obtained from a man between 50 and 59 years old with active or convalescent COVID-19.

The rearrangement links TRBV9 to TRBJ1-1, with 7 nucleotides matching TRBD1. V lost 0 bases, J lost 5 bases, and 7 bases stayed unmatched. CDR3 length equals 15 residues. From germline, CDR1 is SGDLS and CDR2 YYNGEE. The CDR3 DNA reads TGTGCCAGCAGCGTAGCTCTCAGGGGGAGGACTGAAGCTTTCTTT. Its translation is CASSVALRGRTEAFF.

The rearrangement links TRBV18 to TRBJ2-2; 7 nucleotides line up with TRBD1. The V and J ends lost 0 bases and 4 bases, in that order; junction bases with no gene match: 14. The CDR3 contains 19 residues. The V gene's germline CDR1 is KGHSH and CDR2 LQKENI. CDR3 in amino acids: CASSPPGQSLTALTGELFF. CDR3 bases: TGTGCCAGCTCACCACCGGGACAGTCCCTTACGGCCCTCACCGGGGAGCTGTTTTTT.

The chain has TRBV28 and TRBJ1-2; TRBD1 matches 7 bases. This CDR3 is built from 14 residues. With 7 bases clipped from V and 8 bases from J, the junction kept 13 bases outside the gene matches. CDR1 is MDHEN and CDR2 is SYDVKM in the germline V gene. CDR3 in amino acids: CASTLGGQFSGYTF. CDR3 DNA: TGTGCCAGCACTCTAGGGGGACAGTTTTCCGGCTACACCTTC.

This sequence joins TRBV6-5 and TRBJ2-1; a weak D match, TRBD2 (7 bases). The germline V gene has CDR1 MNHEY and CDR2 SVGAGI. Trimming removed 6 bases at V and 9 bases at J, with 12 bases between. The CDR3 consists of 12 residues. The CDR3 sequence: CASSQGRVEQFF. CDR3 nucleotides: TGTGCCAGCAGCCAGGGGAGGGTTGAGCAGTTCTTC.

The chain is built from TRBV4-3 and TRBJ2-1; 8 nucleotides match TRBD2. The CDR3 loop spans 14 amino acids. With V trimmed by 7 bases and J by 6 bases, 8 bases remained unmatched. The germline V gene has CDR1 LGHNA and CDR2 YSLEER. CDR3 sequence (DNA): TGCGCCAGCAACCGGGGGGGCCGTGGCAATGAGCAGTTCTTC. It codes for CASNRGGRGNEQFF.

CDR3 in amino acids: CASSLVGLQGSQPQHF. The CDR3 DNA follows: TGTGCCAGCAGCTTGGTGGGGCTTCAGGGAAGTCAGCCCCAGCATTTT. V gene TRBV5-8 combines with J gene TRBJ1-5; a possible D gene is TRBD1 (5 bases). Germline V gene sequence: CDR1 SGHTS, CDR2 YDEGEE. The CDR3 loop spans 16 amino acids. The ends were cut back, 0 bases at V and 6 bases at J, with 16 bases in the middle.

This rearrangement joins TRBV18 to TRBJ1-2, with unresolved D. CDR3 size: 13 residues. V was cut by 3 bases and J by 6 bases, with 11 bases left in between. The germline CDR1 and CDR2 sequences are KGHSH and LQKENI. The CDR3 reads CASSPLLGDGYTF. DNA of the CDR3: TGTGCCAGCTCACCGCTCCTCGGGGATGGCTACACCTTC.

This clone has just a few counts. This chain links TRBV6-6 with TRBJ2-1; weak D call: TRBD2 (5 bases). This CDR3 contains 15 residues. Trimming shortened V by 5 bases and J by 1 base, and 12 bases separated the two germline ends. The germline CDR1 and CDR2 sequences are MNHNY and SVGAGI (reference sequence). DNA for the CDR3: TGTGCCAGCAGTCGCGAGGGTTTATCCTACAATGAGCAGTTCTTC. Residues: CASSREGLSYNEQFF.

CDR3 amino acids: CASSLGVGEDTQYF. CDR3 in DNA: TGTGCCAGCAGCTTAGGGGTCGGGGAAGATACGCAGTATTTT. The genes are TRBV7-7 and TRBJ2-3; tentative D call: TRBD2 (5 bases). The CDR3 spans 14 residues. Germline assignment: CDR1 SSHAT and CDR2 FNYEAQ (reference sequence). V lost 1 base and J lost 5, with 10 bases in between.

The table lists this clone with a count of one. This chain links TRBV15 with TRBJ1-3, with no clear D. V lost 0 bases and J lost 5, with 11 bases in between. This CDR3 spans 15 amino acids. Germline lookup yields CDR1 LNHNV and CDR2 YYDKDF (reference sequence). Here the CDR3 reads CATSREPGNRNTIYF. The DNA of the CDR3 is TGTGCCACCAGCAGAGAACCAGGAAACCGAAACACCATATATTTT.

The chain carries TRBV9 and TRBJ2-1, with TRBD2 as a possible D gene (5 bases). CDR1 SGDLS and CDR2 YYNGEE come from the germline V gene. The V and J ends lost 0 bases and 0 bases respectively, with 7 bases between them. The CDR3 length is 15 residues. The CDR3 loop is CASSVVGSSYNEQFF. The CDR3 coding sequence is TGTGCCAGCAGCGTAGTGGGGAGCTCCTACAATGAGCAGTTCTTC.

A few counts support this clone. The chain has TRBV29-1 and TRBJ2-5; 9 bases map to TRBD1. V lost 8 bases to trimming and J lost 4 bases; unmatched junction nucleotides: 11. The CDR3 extends over 14 amino acids. Germline loops: CDR1 SQVTM, CDR2 ANQGSEA. As DNA, the CDR3 is TGCAGCATCTTCGGCATGGACAGGGGAGAGACCCAGTACTTC. Residues: CSIFGMDRGETQYF.

This clone was detected a few times. The chain's CDR3 is CASSWTGNQPQHF. In DNA form, the CDR3 reads TGTGCCAGCAGCTGGACAGGGAATCAGCCCCAGCATTTT. The chain joins TRBV7-2 to TRBJ1-5; 8 bases match TRBD1. V gave up 4 bases and J gave up 4 bases; unmatched junction bases: 0. Germline V gives CDR1 SGHTA, CDR2 FQGNSA. The CDR3 has 13 amino acids. The whole variable domain, remainder taken from reference TRBV7-2 and TRBJ1-5, is GAGVSQSPSNKVTEKGKDVELRCDPISGHTALYWYRQSLGQGLEFLIYFQGNSAPDKSGLPSDRFSAERTGGSVSTLTIQRTQQEDSAVYLCASSWTGNQPQHFGDGTRLSIL.

This chain connects TRBV7-2 to TRBJ1-2; possibly TRBD1 for D (5 bases). The V end lost 2 bases, the J end lost 8 bases, and 18 bases lay between the germline ends. Germline assignment: CDR1 SGHTA and CDR2 FQGNSA. This CDR3 is 15 amino acids long. CDR3 nucleotides: TGTGCCAGCAGCTTAAGAAGGGACTCGGGGCACGGCTACACCTTC. It translates to CASSLRRDSGHGYTF.

This clone came up a few times. V is TRBV2 and J is TRBJ1-5, with D uncertain. The CDR3 consists of 13 residues. CDR1 and CDR2 from the germline V gene are SNHLY and FYNNEI. Trimming stripped 4 bases from V and 6 bases from J, with 10 bases between. The CDR3 sequence: CASSVGGRQPQHF. DNA of the CDR3: TGTGCCAGCAGTGTGGGAGGACGTCAGCCCCAGCATTTT. Filled out from reference TRBV2 and TRBJ1-5, the complete variable domain reads EPEVTQTPSHQVTQMGQEVILRCVPISNHLYFYWYRQILGQKVEFLVSFYNNEISEKSEIFDDQFSVERPDGSNFTLKIRSTKLEDSAMYFCASSVGGRQPQHFGDGTRLSIL.

J is TRBJ1-5 and V is TRBV2, with D maybe TRBD1 (6 bases). CDR1 and CDR2 from the germline V gene are SNHLY and FYNNEI. The CDR3 has 15 residues. Trimming left V 3 bases short and J 5 bases short, with 14 bases between. Here the CDR3 DNA reads TGTGCCAGCAGTGATCTGGGGGCGACGTATCAGCCCCAGCATTTT. Protein: CASSDLGATYQPQHF. Based on the CDR3 plus reference TRBV2 and TRBJ1-5, the full variable domain is EPEVTQTPSHQVTQMGQEVILRCVPISNHLYFYWYRQILGQKVEFLVSFYNNEISEKSEIFDDQFSVERPDGSNFTLKIRSTKLEDSAMYFCASSDLGATYQPQHFGDGTRLSIL.

The chain recombines TRBV5-5 with TRBJ1-1; D not certain. Trimming left V 3 bases short and J 0 bases short, with 6 bases between. The length of the CDR3 is 13 residues. Germline V gene lookup returns CDR1 SGHKS and CDR2 YYEKEE (reference sequence). The CDR3 spells CASSYNMNTEAFF. CDR3 coding DNA: TGTGCCAGCAGCTACAATATGAACACTGAAGCTTTCTTT. The full variable domain, with the rest looked up from reference TRBV5-5 and TRBJ1-1, is DAGVTQSPTHLIKTRGQQVTLRCSPISGHKSVSWYQQVLGQGPQFIFQYYEKEERGRGNFPDRFSARQFPNYSSELNVNALLLGDSALYLCASSYNMNTEAFFGQGTRLTVV.

The genes are TRBV6-2 or TRBV6-3 and TRBJ2-5; 12 bases are a match to TRBD2. From germline, CDR1 is MNHEY and CDR2 SVGEGT. The CDR3 spans 14 residues. J gave up 9 bases and V 5 bases, and 7 bases lay outside the gene matches. In DNA form, the CDR3 reads TGTGCCAGCAGTCGCGGGACTAGCGGGTTAGCCCAGTACTTC. Protein product: CASSRGTSGLAQYF.

The genes are TRBV29-1 and TRBJ1-4, with TRBD1 as a possible D gene (5 bases). The CDR3 is 13 residues long. V was clipped by 4 bases and J by 8 bases, with 14 bases between them. Germline assignment: CDR1 SQVTM and CDR2 ANQGSEA. CDR3 coding DNA: TGCAGCGTTGTTAGCGGGGCCTTAGAAAAACTGTTTTTT. This sequence encodes CSVVSGALEKLFF.

This clone appeared a single time. J is TRBJ1-5 and V is TRBV10-2; TRBD1 matches 7 bases. Germline-derived CDR1 and CDR2 are WSHSY and SAAADI. The CDR3 loop spans 14 amino acids. V shed 6 bases and J 4 bases; nucleotides not matched to a gene: 6. The CDR3 is CASSDHRGNQPQHF. Written as DNA, the CDR3 is TGCGCCAGCAGCGATCACAGGGGTAATCAGCCCCAGCATTTT.

This clone was seen only once. V usage is TRBV28 and J usage is TRBJ1-1, with D possibly being TRBD1 (6 bases). CDR1 is MDHEN and CDR2 is SYDVKM in the germline V gene. The ends were cut back, 5 bases at V and 6 bases at J, with 7 bases in the middle. The CDR3 runs to 11 residues. The CDR3 nucleotides read TGTGCCAGCAGTGGACAGCCTGAAGCTTTCTTT. This sequence encodes CASSGQPEAFF.